Below, one T cell receptor (beta chain) is given with its context. As yet, its antigen is unknown. This specimen belongs to a study of blood T cells in healthy people across ages. General study points: Naive CD4+ cells and diversity were both higher in long-lived donors than in aged donors.

Healthy Caucasians from Russia aged about 6 to 90 served as donors. Alongside a J-beta primer mix, a sample-barcoded 5' primer served in a second PCR lasting roughly 7 to 11 cycles. Via MiXCR, TCRdb re-called the 5' RACE reads, giving one row per CDR3 protein. The sample lists fewer than 650,000 distinct CDR3 sequences, about 27% occurring once. The V gene lost 0 bases and the J gene lost 8 bases, with 8 bases spanning the gap. The CDR3 totals 13 residues. The germline CDR1 and CDR2 sequences are SGHKS and YYEKEE (reference sequence). These data also formed part of another study, on T cells of mothers and their children. That source notes: The sample comes from fewer than 10 healthy Caucasian donors: mothers and children. Mothers gave over 9 million TCR beta CDR3 reads each, and children roughly 3.3 million each.

What was sequenced was blood. This TCR was sampled from a boy aged 2 to 9 in good health. This sequence joins TRBV5-5 and TRBJ1-4; D unresolved. In nucleotides, the CDR3 is TGTGCCAGCAGCTTGGATGGCACCGAAAAACTGTTTTTT. It specifies CASSLDGTEKLFF.